The 28 T cell receptor beta chains below come from one sample, sequenced in a study of T cells in Graves' hyperthyroidism and ophthalmopathy. Amplified TCR beta CDR3 regions came from RNA transcripts. Initially, a first-round RT-PCR of the TCR CDR3 employed the HTBI primer set. TCRdb processed the multiplex PCR reads anew with MiXCR; each CDR3 protein has one entry. The sample carries around 300,000 distinct CDR3 sequences, nearly 15% recorded once. The material sequenced was blood. These TCRs come from a woman aged 45-60 years with Graves' hyperthyroidism that later progressed to Graves' ophthalmopathy.

In this sample, this clonotype turned up many times. The chain carries TRBV27 and TRBJ2-3; tentatively, D is TRBD2 (5 bases). Trimming took 6 bases from V and 2 from J, leaving 18 bases between them. The CDR3 is made up of 16 amino acids. Looked up from germline, CDR1 is MNHEY and CDR2 is SMNVEV (reference sequence). The CDR3: CASSSKAGGATDTQYF. As DNA, the CDR3 is TGTGCCAGCAGCTCTAAGGCCGGAGGAGCCACAGATACGCAGTATTTT.

Concerning this clonotype itself: A much larger clone sits a single nucleotide away, making a read error possible. The CDR3 coding sequence is TGCGCCAGCAGCCAGGATCAGGGGGGGAGGTATGGCTACACCTTC. Residues: CASSQDQGGRYGYTF. This chain links TRBV4-3 with TRBJ1-2; TRBD1 aligns across 7 bases. This CDR3 comprises 15 residues. Trimming at V came to 3 bases and at J to 5 bases, leaving 9 bases not matched to a gene. Germline CDR1 LGHNA, CDR2 YSLEER.

The V gene is TRBV5-4, the J gene TRBJ2-5; 10 bases agree with TRBD2. Germline V gene sequence: CDR1 SGHNT, CDR2 YYREEE (reference sequence). J gave up 5 bases and V 4 bases, and 11 bases lay outside the gene matches. The CDR3 consists of 16 residues. In DNA, the CDR3 is TGTGCCAGCAGCCGGACTGCTAGCGGGAGTCGGGAGACCCAGTACTTC. Translated, it gives CASSRTASGSRETQYF.

This clonotype was observed at least ten times. The V gene is TRBV7-9, the J gene TRBJ2-7; perhaps TRBD1 as D (6 bases). CDR3 size: 14 residues. CDR1 and CDR2 from the germline V gene are SEHNR and FQNEAQ (reference sequence). The germline V and J ends were trimmed by 4 bases and 4 bases, with 14 bases remaining between them. CDR3 sequence: CASSSDRFPYEQYF. The DNA of the CDR3 is TGTGCCAGCAGCTCCGACAGGTTCCCTTACGAGCAGTACTTC. Drawing the rest from reference TRBV7-9 and TRBJ2-7, the complete variable domain is DTGVSQNPRHKITKRGQNVTFRCDPISEHNRLYWYRQTLGQGPEFLTYFQNEAQLEKSRLLSDRFSAERPKGSFSTLEIQRTEQGDSAMYLCASSSDRFPYEQYFGPGTRLTVT.

The chain joins TRBV5-4 to TRBJ2-2; TRBD2 aligns across 9 bases. Germline values: CDR1 SGHNT, CDR2 YYREEE (reference sequence). The CDR3 totals 16 residues. The V and J ends lost 1 base and 2 bases, in that order; junction bases with no gene match: 3. Written as DNA, the CDR3 is TGTGCCAGCAGCTTGCTGCTAGCGGGAAACACCGGGGAGCTGTTTTTT. It is translated as CASSLLLAGNTGELFF.

This clonotype showed up many times. This rearrangement joins TRBV6-1 to TRBJ2-1, with TRBD2 identical over 9 bases. CDR1 is MNHNS and CDR2 is SASEGT in the germline V gene. The CDR3 is 16 residues long. V lost 6 bases to trimming and J lost 4 bases; unmatched junction nucleotides: 10. The CDR3 spells CASRQLAGVKYNEQFF. Written as DNA, the CDR3 is TGTGCCAGCAGACAGTTAGCGGGAGTAAAATACAATGAGCAGTTCTTC.

The sample holds a few counts of this clonotype. The chain recombines TRBV28 with TRBJ1-5, with a weak D call TRBD1 (5 bases). The CDR3 covers 17 residues. V was clipped by 7 bases and J by 11 bases, with 30 bases between them. CDR1 MDHEN and CDR2 SYDVKM come from the germline V gene. The DNA of the CDR3 is TGTGCCAGCACCATGTTTGGCCTACAGGCGGGCGGGGTGGCCCAGCATTTT. Protein: CASTMFGLQAGGVAQHF.

This clonotype was observed at least ten times. The CDR3 reads CASSQGPRGGEQFF. CDR3 sequence (DNA): TGTGCCAGCAGCCAAGGCCCCCGGGGGGGCGAGCAGTTCTTC. The gene calls are TRBV3-1 and TRBJ2-1; 8 bases agree with TRBD2. The CDR3 is 14 amino acids. Trimming removed 1 base from V and 10 bases from J; junction bases left unmatched: 6. Germline V CDR1 and CDR2: LGHDT, YNNKEL (reference sequence).

In its sample, this clonotype was seen many times. The V call is TRBV3-1, the J call TRBJ2-3; tentatively, D is TRBD1 or TRBD2 (5 bases each). The CDR3 sequence is 12 residues long. V lost 9 bases and J lost 2, with 9 bases in between. Germline V gives CDR1 LGHDT, CDR2 YNNKEL (reference sequence). The CDR3 DNA reads TGTGCCAGTCGGGACCCCACAGATACGCAGTATTTT. Translation gives CASRDPTDTQYF.

V gene TRBV20-1 combines with J gene TRBJ1-4; D ambiguous. Germline-derived CDR1 and CDR2 are DFQATT and SNEGSKA (reference sequence). Trimming removed 6 bases at V and 8 bases at J, with 16 bases between. The CDR3 totals 13 residues. DNA for the CDR3: TGCAGTGCCTTAAGGGCGGCGGGGGAAAAACTGTTTTTT. It is translated as CSALRAAGEKLFF.

The chain combines TRBV6-4 with TRBJ2-7; 9 bases align to TRBD2. V lost 4 bases and J lost 0; bases outside the gene matches: 4. The V gene's germline CDR1 is MRHNA and CDR2 SNTAGT. The CDR3 extends over 15 amino acids. The CDR3, as DNA: TGTGCCAGCAGTGTAGCGGGAGTCCCCTCCTACGAGCAGTACTTC. This codes for CASSVAGVPSYEQYF.

V usage is TRBV11-2 and J usage is TRBJ1-5; TRBD1 is a possible D gene (6 bases). CDR3 length: 15 residues. Germline V gene sequence: CDR1 SGHAT, CDR2 FQNNGV. V shed 6 bases and J shed 0 bases, with 12 bases lying between them. CDR3 protein: CASSPDSYSNQPQHF. DNA of the CDR3: TGTGCCAGCAGTCCGGACAGTTATAGCAATCAGCCCCAGCATTTT. Filled out from reference TRBV11-2 and TRBJ1-5, the complete variable domain reads EAGVAQSPRYKIIEKRQSVAFWCNPISGHATLYWYQQILGQGPKLLIQFQNNGVVDDSQLPKDRFSAERLKGVDSTLKIQPAKLEDSAVYLCASSPDSYSNQPQHFGDGTRLSIL.

This clonotype was counted many times. V usage is TRBV5-8 and J usage is TRBJ2-7; 7 bases are shared with TRBD2. V gave up 6 bases and J gave up 0 bases; unmatched junction bases: 9. The CDR3 is 15 residues long. Per the germline V gene, CDR1 is SGHTS and CDR2 is YDEGEE. CDR3 sequence (DNA): TGTGCCAGCACCTCCCCCGGGACTACCTCCTACGAGCAGTACTTC. It codes for CASTSPGTTSYEQYF.

This clonotype came up many times. The chain combines TRBV20-1 with TRBJ1-6; a weak D match, TRBD1 (6 bases). V lost 6 bases to trimming and J lost 7 bases, with 13 bases between them. CDR3 length: 13 amino acids. From germline, CDR1 is DFQATT and CDR2 SNEGSKA (reference sequence). The CDR3 coding sequence is TGCAGTGCCCCCGGGACACCCAATTCACCCCTCCACTTT. It codes for CSAPGTPNSPLHF.

This clonotype was recorded many times. This chain links TRBV9 with TRBJ2-3; unclear D gene. Germline-derived CDR1 and CDR2 are SGDLS and YYNGEE. There are 14 residues in the CDR3. The ends were cut back, 3 bases at V and 3 bases at J, with 11 bases in the middle. The CDR3 DNA reads as TGTGCCAGCAGCGAAGGAGTATTTACAGATACGCAGTATTTT. This gives the protein CASSEGVFTDTQYF.

This clonotype was seen many times. This rearrangement joins TRBV10-3 to TRBJ1-2; unclear D gene. Deletions cut 5 bases from V and 5 bases from J, with 12 bases between. Germline V gene sequence: CDR1 ENHRY, CDR2 SYGVKD. The length of the CDR3 is 13 residues. The CDR3, as DNA: TGTGCCATCAGTTTAGTGCGTCTTTATGGCTACACCTTC. It codes for CAISLVRLYGYTF.

This clonotype was seen a handful of times. The CDR3 sequence: CASSPRLWNTEAFF. DNA of the CDR3: TGTGCCAGCAGTCCCCGACTATGGAACACTGAAGCTTTCTTT. The V gene is TRBV28, the J gene TRBJ1-1; no clear D. The CDR3 contains 14 residues. The germline CDR1 and CDR2 sequences are MDHEN and SYDVKM. Trimming cost V 5 bases and J 1 base, with 11 bases left between them.

This clonotype was recorded at least ten times. This chain uses TRBV28 with TRBJ1-2; D might be TRBD1 (5 bases). The germline V gene encodes CDR1 MDHEN and CDR2 SYDVKM. This CDR3 region has 14 residues. Trimming stripped 8 bases from V and 4 bases from J, with 17 bases between. CDR3 coding DNA: TGTGCCAGCTCCGGGGGACTCCTAAGCTATGGCTACACCTTC. It yields the protein CASSGGLLSYGYTF.

The chain is built from TRBV9 and TRBJ2-2, with D tentatively TRBD1 or TRBD2 (5 bases each). The germline V and J ends were trimmed by 9 bases and 7 bases, with 22 bases remaining between them. The CDR3 contains 15 residues. CDR1 and CDR2 (germline): SGDLS, YYNGEE. CDR3 protein: CATEKQPGAGGELFF. The CDR3 region has the DNA TGTGCCACTGAAAAACAGCCCGGGGCCGGCGGGGAGCTGTTTTTT.

The chain uses TRBV29-1 and TRBJ2-7; no reliable D call. Trimming shortened V by 6 bases and J by 4 bases, and 10 bases separated the two germline ends. This CDR3 is built from 11 residues. Germline V CDR1 and CDR2: SQVTM, ANQGSEA. This CDR3 is CSVNSGYEQYF. The CDR3 nucleotides are TGCAGCGTGAATAGTGGGTACGAGCAGTACTTC.

This clonotype was seen at least ten times. The chain employs TRBV10-3 and TRBJ2-7; D is uncertain. Germline V gene data show CDR1 as ENHRY and CDR2 as SYGVKD. This CDR3 is built from 14 residues. The V gene lost 2 bases and the J gene lost 0 bases, with 8 bases spanning the gap. The CDR3 protein is CAISEDASSYEQYF. CDR3 nucleotide sequence: TGTGCCATCAGTGAGGACGCGAGCTCCTACGAGCAGTACTTC.

This clonotype was seen at least ten times. The CDR3 region has the DNA TGTGCCAGCTCAATCTCCGGGACAGTGGCCACTGAAGCTTTCTTT. It translates to CASSISGTVATEAFF. The J gene is TRBJ1-1, the V gene TRBV18, with 7 bases that match TRBD1. Germline lookup yields CDR1 KGHSH and CDR2 LQKENI. This CDR3 is built from 15 residues. With V trimmed by 5 bases and J by 4 bases, 10 bases remained unmatched. The full variable domain, in which reference TRBV18 and TRBJ1-1 provide the parts outside the CDR3, is NAGVMQNPRHLVRRRGQEARLRCSPMKGHSHVYWYRQLPEEGLKFMVYLQKENIIDESGMPKERFSAEFPKEGPSILRIQQVVRGDSAAYFCASSISGTVATEAFFGQGTRLTVV.

This clonotype was picked up a small number of times. A much larger clone differs from this one at a single base, so this may be a read error. The CDR3 DNA reads as TGTGCCAGCTCGGTAAGGGAGAGGACTGAAGCTTTCTTT. Its protein is CASSVRERTEAFF. The chain uses TRBV12-3 or TRBV12-4 and TRBJ1-1; D remains ambiguous. CDR3 size: 13 residues. V dropped 8 bases and J dropped 5 bases, with 15 bases sitting between them.

This clonotype was observed many times. Germline and junction disagree at one end, which may indicate a read error. This sequence joins TRBV5-1 and TRBJ2-3; no clear D. CDR1 SGHRS and CDR2 YFSETQ come from the germline V gene. The CDR3 is 12 amino acids. CDR3 sequence (DNA): TGTGCCAGCAGCTTAGTGGGGGATACGCAGTATTTT. Translation: CASSLVGDTQYF. Using reference TRBV5-1 and TRBJ2-3 for the parts outside the CDR3, the full variable domain is KAGVTQTPRYLIKTRGQQVTLSCSPISGHRSVSWYQQTPGQGLQFLFEYFSETQRNKGNFPGRFSGRQFSNSRSEMNVSTLELGDSALYLCASSLVGDTQYFGPGTRLTVL.

Here the CDR3 reads CASSYGDSFLAFF. The CDR3 DNA follows: TGTGCCAGCAGTTACGGGGACAGCTTTTTAGCTTTCTTT. The chain links TRBV6-2 or TRBV6-3 to TRBJ1-1; TRBD1 matches at 7 bases. This CDR3 contains 13 residues. The junction had 7 bases not matched to a gene; V was cut back by 2 bases and J by 10 bases. Germline-derived CDR1 and CDR2 are MNHEY and SVGEGT.

This clonotype was recorded at least ten times. DNA for the CDR3: TGTGCCGGAGCCCAGGGGGTACCCCAGCATTTT. Residues: CAGAQGVPQHF. The rearrangement uses TRBV27 and TRBJ1-5; 7 bases are a match to TRBD1. Germline CDR1 and CDR2: MNHEY and SMNVEV (reference sequence). J gave up 10 bases and V 11 bases, and 8 bases lay outside the gene matches. CDR3 size: 11 residues.

The genes are TRBV6-2 or TRBV6-3 and TRBJ2-1; TRBD2 is a possible D gene (6 bases). The CDR3 runs to 18 residues. The V gene's germline CDR1 is MNHEY and CDR2 SVGEGT. Trimming took off 7 bases at V and 14 bases at J, with 36 bases between the two ends. CDR3 DNA sequence: TGTGCCAGCATATATCAGACGGGAGCCTTTCGACAAAGTAGGAGGGAGTTCTTC. Translation: CASIYQTGAFRQSRREFF.

This clonotype was observed a few times. The chain links TRBV19 to TRBJ1-5; the D gene is possibly TRBD1 (6 bases). The CDR3 extends over 17 amino acids. V was shortened by 5 bases and J by 4 bases, with 21 bases between the two germline ends. CDR1 and CDR2 (germline): LNHDA, SQIVND (reference sequence). The DNA for the CDR3 is TGTGCCAGTAGTCGTCGGGTCGGAGGGGGTCCAAATCAGCCCCAGCATTTT. Protein product: CASSRRVGGGPNQPQHF.